The sequence of this TCR beta chain was determined in a study of T cells after yellow fever vaccination. Study outcomes and limitations: Subsequent booster samples again held most clones from primary vaccination (96% CD4, nearly 90% CD8).

TCRdb itself ran the 5' RACE reads through MiXCR, one entry per CDR3 protein. The sample carries just over 300,000 distinct CDR3 sequences, more than 3% recorded once. Per the germline V gene, CDR1 is SGHRS and CDR2 is YFSETQ. This CDR3 contains 15 residues. Losses at the gene ends were 3 bases for V and 6 bases for J; bases not matched to a gene: 10. This clonotype occurred many times. Its antigen remains unknown. The sequence derives from a man younger than 35 who received the YFV17D yellow fever vaccine. Sequenced material: PBMCs, taken on the day of the yellow fever booster vaccination. The chain links TRBV5-1 to TRBJ2-5; TRBD1 aligns across 8 bases. The CDR3 nucleotides are TGCGCCAGCAGCTCACCACAGGGGGAGAGGAAGACCCAGTACTTC. It translates to CASSSPQGERKTQYF.